This T cell receptor (beta chain) was identified during a study of T cells in localized non-small cell lung cancer. Generated by immunoSEQ multiplex PCR, the TCRdb table keeps only in-frame clones and is missing some. The data hold roughly 4,300 clones, with roughly 23% observed a single time. This CDR3 has 12 amino acids. CDR1 and CDR2 (germline): MNHGY, SAAAGT. With 5 bases removed from V and 7 bases from J, the gap between germline ends came to 11 bases. The specimen was lung tumor tissue, collected before any cancer treatment. The chain recombines TRBV6-8 with TRBJ1-2, with D hard to call. This receptor was taken from a male donor at least 60 years old with stage I lung adenocarcinoma. The CDR3 spells CASSVHIFGYTF. CDR3 nucleotide sequence: TGTGCCAGCAGTGTACACATATTTGGCTACACCTTC.